These 18 T cell receptor beta chains share one sample of origin, sequenced in a study of tumor-infiltrating lymphocytes in primary liver carcinoma. The authors took blood RNA from unsorted whole blood and also extracted germline DNA. Constant-region priming of 500 to 550 ng total RNA yielded TCR beta cDNA. Three rounds of nested multiplex PCR with slightly modified ARM-PCR produced TCR beta libraries. PCR rounds one and two used TRBV1-TRBV30 forward primers with a C-beta reverse primer for approximately 11 cycles each. MiXCR was run by TCRdb on the multiplex PCR reads, yielding one entry per CDR3 protein. The sample includes about 330,000 distinct CDR3 sequences, less than 75% of them seen just once. Material: peripheral blood. All receptors come from a man aged 40-55 years with primary liver carcinoma and hepatitis B virus infection.

Remarks on this clonotype: A much larger clone lies one base from this, so it may be a read error. The chain combines TRBV6-1 with TRBJ2-1, with D perhaps TRBD1 (6 bases). Germline CDR1 and CDR2: MNHNS and SASEGT. The CDR3 spans 17 residues. Trimming took 4 bases from V and 9 from J, leaving 25 bases between them. For the CDR3, the DNA is TGTGCCAGCAGTGGACAGTCCGGGACAATTTTTTGCGGTGAGCAGTTCTTC. As protein: CASSGQSGTIFCGEQFF.

This clonotype was detected only once. Given the absence of the conserved phenylalanine or tryptophan at the CDR3 end, a read error is likely. The chain joins TRBV11-2 to TRBJ2-1; tentatively, D is TRBD1 or TRBD2 (5 bases each). Trimming pared 2 bases from V and 5 bases from J, leaving 13 bases between. This CDR3 has 15 amino acids. Germline CDR1 SGHAT, CDR2 FQNNGV. Written as DNA, the CDR3 is TGTGCCAGCAGCTTATTGGGGACCACCAACAATGAGCAGTTCTCC. This codes for CASSLLGTTNNEQFS.

On this clonotype: One junction end disagrees with the germline gene, perhaps due to a read error. For the CDR3, the DNA is TGCAGCGTCGTGTCAGGTGGCCTGAACATCGGGGAGCTGTTTTTT. It is translated as CSVVSGGLNIGELFF. The chain joins TRBV29-1 to TRBJ2-2; D gene uncertain. CDR3 length equals 15 residues. CDR1 and CDR2 from the germline V gene are SQVTM and ANQGSEA.

As for this clonotype: At one of its ends the junction is not consistent with the germline gene, which may arise from a read error. The rearrangement links TRBV10-1 to TRBJ2-1; D perhaps matches TRBD2 (6 bases). Germline CDR1 is WNHNN and CDR2 is SYGVQD (reference sequence). The CDR3 length is 15 residues. As DNA, the CDR3 is TGCGACAGCAGTGCGTCCGGGGGAGGCCCCGATGAGCAGTTCTTC. Amino acid sequence: CDSSASGGGPDEQFF.

This clonotype came up many times. V usage is TRBV12-3 or TRBV12-4 and J usage is TRBJ1-6; D remains unclear. This CDR3 comprises 12 residues. The V gene lost 2 bases and the J gene lost 7 bases, with 3 bases spanning the gap. CDR3 amino acids: CASSLKNSPLHF. In DNA, the CDR3 is TGTGCCAGCAGTTTAAAGAATTCACCCCTCCACTTT.

The chain is built from TRBV18 and TRBJ2-3, with D possibly TRBD1 on 5 matching bases. V lost 4 bases, J lost 4 bases, and 15 bases lay in between. The CDR3 consists of 15 residues. Germline lookup yields CDR1 KGHSH and CDR2 LQKENI. CDR3 region: CASSLIQEGPDTQYF. CDR3 bases: TGTGCCAGCTCACTAATACAGGAAGGTCCAGATACGCAGTATTTT.

Comments on this clonotype: This may stem from a read error, because a much larger clone lies one nucleotide away. It is likely a read error, because the conserved phenylalanine at the end of the CDR3 is missing. The chain has TRBV4-1 and TRBJ2-3, with a tentative D call TRBD2 (6 bases). Germline-derived CDR1 and CDR2 are MGHRA and YSYEKL. The CDR3 consists of 13 residues. The V end lost 6 bases, the J end lost 6 bases, and 13 bases lay between the germline ends. This chain's CDR3 is CASRELASDTQYS. CDR3 nucleotide sequence: TGCGCCAGCAGGGAACTAGCTTCCGATACGCAGTATTCT.

About this clonotype: A single base separates this from a much larger clone, so it may be a read error. The chain is built from TRBV4-1 and TRBJ2-3; 8 bases are a match to TRBD1. The CDR3 length is 16 residues. Germline lookup yields CDR1 MGHRA and CDR2 YSYEKL. Written as DNA, the CDR3 is TGCGCCAGCAGCCAGGCGACAGGGGCCAGCACAGATACGCGGTATTTT. This codes for CASSQATGASTDTRYF.

The chain uses TRBV5-5 and TRBJ1-5, with 7 bases identical to TRBD1. V lost 5 bases, J lost 2 bases, and 7 bases stayed unmatched. The CDR3 contains 15 residues. From germline, CDR1 is SGHKS and CDR2 YYEKEE (reference sequence). This CDR3 reads CASSSGTVGNQPQHF. The CDR3 DNA follows: TGTGCCAGCAGTTCTGGGACAGTGGGCAATCAGCCCCAGCATTTT.

Ten or more counts support this clonotype. This chain links TRBV5-5 with TRBJ2-1, with 13 bases matching TRBD2. The V gene's germline CDR1 is SGHKS and CDR2 YYEKEE (reference sequence). The V segment lost 6 bases and the J segment 6 bases; nucleotides outside the gene matches: 6. The CDR3 length is 15 residues. In nucleotides, the CDR3 is TGTGCCAGCACCCCCGGACTAGCGGGAGTCAATGAGCAGTTCTTC. Protein product: CASTPGLAGVNEQFF. Drawing the rest from reference TRBV5-5 and TRBJ2-1, the complete variable domain is DAGVTQSPTHLIKTRGQQVTLRCSPISGHKSVSWYQQVLGQGPQFIFQYYEKEERGRGNFPDRFSARQFPNYSSELNVNALLLGDSALYLCASTPGLAGVNEQFFGPGTRLTVL.

With regard to this clonotype: This likely comes from a read error, as the CDR3 has no conserved phenylalanine or tryptophan at its end. The rearrangement joins TRBV5-6 to TRBJ1-2, with D possibly TRBD1 on 5 matching bases. The CDR3 sequence is 13 residues long. The V gene's germline CDR1 is SGHDT and CDR2 YYEEEE. Deletions cut 0 bases from V and 8 bases from J, with 11 bases between. Written as DNA, the CDR3 is TGTGCCAGCAGCTTGGTTGGGTCAGGGGGCTACACCATC. This translates into CASSLVGSGGYTI.

This clonotype was observed at least ten times. Written as DNA, the CDR3 is TGTGCCAGCAGCTCAGACAGGGCAGAGACCCAGTACTTC. Translating gives CASSSDRAETQYF. The chain uses TRBV11-3 and TRBJ2-5; 7 nucleotides line up with TRBD1. The V and J ends lost 4 bases and 4 bases, in that order; junction bases with no gene match: 3. In germline, CDR1 is SGHNT, CDR2 YENEEA. This CDR3 region has 13 residues.

As regards this clonotype: A read error may be the cause here, since a much bigger clone is one base away. The gene calls are TRBV10-3 and TRBJ2-5; 8 nucleotides align to TRBD2. CDR1 and CDR2 from the germline V gene are ENHRY and SYGVKD. V gave up 11 bases and J gave up 2 bases; unmatched junction bases: 10. The CDR3 loop spans 14 amino acids. In DNA, the CDR3 is TGTGCCTCAACGGGAGGGCCAGGACAAGAGACCCAGTACTTC. Residues: CASTGGPGQETQYF.

At least ten counts were recorded for this clonotype. The rearrangement links TRBV29-1 to TRBJ2-3; D may correspond to TRBD1 or TRBD2 (6 bases each). Trimming removed 4 bases at V and 0 bases at J, with 14 bases between. This CDR3 has 15 residues. In germline, CDR1 is SQVTM, CDR2 ANQGSEA. The CDR3 DNA reads TGCAGCGTTGTTTTGTCGGGGGCTAGCACAGATACGCAGTATTTT. Protein: CSVVLSGASTDTQYF.

This clonotype appeared a single time. The germline gene is not matched at one end of the junction; a read error may be the cause. V is TRBV6-1 and J is TRBJ2-3; 9 bases are a match to TRBD2. The CDR3 sequence is 15 residues long. Germline CDR1 MNHNS, CDR2 SASEGT. This CDR3 reads CASSYNSGSTDTRYF. The CDR3 coding sequence is TGTGCCAGCAGTTATAATAGCGGGAGTACAGATACGCGGTATTTT.

The chain carries TRBV5-1 and TRBJ2-1; D is possibly TRBD2 (5 bases). CDR1 SGHRS and CDR2 YFSETQ come from the germline V gene. CDR3 size: 15 residues. The ends were cut back, 4 bases at V and 1 base at J, with 12 bases in the middle. In DNA form, the CDR3 reads TGCGCCAGCAGCGGAGGTCTGAGTTCCTACAATGAGCAGTTCTTC. Its protein is CASSGGLSSYNEQFF. The whole variable domain, filled in from reference TRBV5-1 and TRBJ2-1, reads KAGVTQTPRYLIKTRGQQVTLSCSPISGHRSVSWYQQTPGQGLQFLFEYFSETQRNKGNFPGRFSGRQFSNSRSEMNVSTLELGDSALYLCASSGGLSSYNEQFFGPGTRLTVL.

Notes on this clonotype: A much larger clone lies a single base off, so this may be a read error. This sequence joins TRBV6-5 and TRBJ2-1, with no clear D. Per germline, CDR1 MNHEY and CDR2 SVGAGI. CDR3 length: 15 residues. The CDR3 is CASGYSASEYNEQFF. The CDR3 region has the DNA TGTGCCAGCGGTTACTCCGCGTCCGAATACAATGAGCAGTTCTTC.

Remarks on this clonotype: A junction end diverges from the germline sequence, so it may reflect a read error. J is TRBJ2-2 and V is TRBV11-1; D unresolved. Germline V gives CDR1 SGHAT, CDR2 FQDESV (reference sequence). The CDR3 spans 14 residues. CDR3 sequence reads: CASSLRANTRELFF. The CDR3 nucleotides read TGTGCCAGCAGCCTAAGGGCGAACACCAGGGAGCTGTTTTTT.